The sequence of this T cell receptor (beta chain) was determined in a study of blood T cell repertoires in COVID-19. Study-level information: Sources were T cells, B-cell-depleted T cells, or PBMCs; the material itself was cDNA or gDNA.

V lost 5 bases, J lost 10 bases, and 11 bases stayed unmatched. This CDR3 is built from 15 residues. Germline lookup yields CDR1 SEHNR and CDR2 FQNEAQ (reference sequence). Original processing notes: Quantification of nucleated cells was approximated via reference gene primer amplification. Profiled with immunoSEQ multiplex PCR; TCRdb holds only in-frame clones, not every one. The V and J calls and the clone size are those of that table, but D and trimming were determined from the DNA. The data contain roughly 230,000 clones, roughly 81% of them singletons. The specimen was PBMCs or T cells enriched from blood (not recorded which). This TCR was sampled from a woman aged 50 to 65 who had been exposed to COVID-19. The chain joins TRBV7-9 to TRBJ2-1; the match to TRBD2 covers 10 bases. The chain's CDR3 is CASSLELAGPNEQFF. DNA for the CDR3: TGTGCCAGCAGCCTGGAACTAGCGGGGCCGAACGAGCAGTTCTTC.